This T cell receptor beta chain was sequenced in a study of T cell repertoires in cytomegalovirus infection. Concerning this clonotype itself: What it binds is not known. The junction departs from the called germline gene at one end, perhaps through a read error.

TCRdb used MiXCR to reprocess the reads, holding one entry per CDR3 protein. The data hold a few hundred thousand distinct CDR3 sequences, with approximately 40% observed a single time. The sample consisted of cultured PBMCs, taken from culture after CMV antigen stimulation. The sequence came from a human donor in good health (CMV status not recorded). Some clones in this sample may be carry-over from other donors' samples.

CDR3 sequence (DNA): TGTGCCAGCAGCTTAGTGCTGGGTAGCGGGATCAGCTCCTACAATGAGCCGTTCTTC. It codes for CASSLVLGSGISSYNEPFF. V gene TRBV7-2 combines with J gene TRBJ2-1; 8 positions match TRBD2. This CDR3 has 19 residues. Per the germline V gene, CDR1 is SGHTA and CDR2 is FQGNSA.